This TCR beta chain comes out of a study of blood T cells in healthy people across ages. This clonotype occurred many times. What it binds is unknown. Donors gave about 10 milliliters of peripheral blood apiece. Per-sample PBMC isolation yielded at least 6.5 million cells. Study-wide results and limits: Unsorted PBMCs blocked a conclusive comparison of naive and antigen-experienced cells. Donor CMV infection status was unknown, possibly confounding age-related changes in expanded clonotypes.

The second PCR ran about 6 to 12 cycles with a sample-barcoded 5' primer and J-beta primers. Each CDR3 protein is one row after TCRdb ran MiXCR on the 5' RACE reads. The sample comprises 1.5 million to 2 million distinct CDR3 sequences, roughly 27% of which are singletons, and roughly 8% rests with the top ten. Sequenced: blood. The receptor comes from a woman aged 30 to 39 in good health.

The CDR3 reads CSVDQGSGTDGYTF. The CDR3 DNA reads TGCAGCGTTGACCAAGGGTCTGGGACGGATGGCTACACCTTC. V usage is TRBV29-1 and J usage is TRBJ1-2; TRBD1 is a possible D gene (5 bases). The germline V gene has CDR1 SQVTM and CDR2 ANQGSEA. The CDR3 loop spans 14 amino acids. Trimming stripped 3 bases from V and 6 bases from J, with 17 bases between. Full variable domain (rest looked up from reference TRBV29-1 and TRBJ1-2): SAVISQKPSRDICQRGTSLTIQCQVDSQVTMMFWYRQQPGQSLTLIATANQGSEATYESGFVIDKFPISRPNLTFSTLTVSNMSPEDSSIYLCSVDQGSGTDGYTFGSGTRLTVV.